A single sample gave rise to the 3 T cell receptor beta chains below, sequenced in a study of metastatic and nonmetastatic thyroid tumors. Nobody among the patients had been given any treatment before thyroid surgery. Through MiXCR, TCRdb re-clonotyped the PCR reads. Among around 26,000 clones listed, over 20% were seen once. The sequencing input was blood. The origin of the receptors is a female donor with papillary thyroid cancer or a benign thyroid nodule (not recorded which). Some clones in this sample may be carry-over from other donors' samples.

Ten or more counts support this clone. CDR3 DNA sequence: TGCGCCAGCAGCTCCAGTCCAGGGGGGGCAACTAATGAAAAACTGTTTTTT. Its translation is CASSSSPGGATNEKLFF. The rearrangement links TRBV5-1 to TRBJ1-4, with 7 bases aligning to TRBD1. CDR1 is SGHRS, CDR2 YFSETQ, per germline. The CDR3 consists of 17 residues. With 3 bases clipped from V and 0 bases from J, the junction kept 8 bases outside the gene matches.

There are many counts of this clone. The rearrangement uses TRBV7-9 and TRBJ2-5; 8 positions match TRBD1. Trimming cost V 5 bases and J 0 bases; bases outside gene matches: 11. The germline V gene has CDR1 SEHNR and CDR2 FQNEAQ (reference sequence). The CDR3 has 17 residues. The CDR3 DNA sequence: TGTGCCAGCAGCCCTGCACAGGGGGACTGGTACCAAGAGACCCAGTACTTC. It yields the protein CASSPAQGDWYQETQYF. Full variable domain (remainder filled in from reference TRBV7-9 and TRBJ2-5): DTGVSQNPRHKITKRGQNVTFRCDPISEHNRLYWYRQTLGQGPEFLTYFQNEAQLEKSRLLSDRFSAERPKGSFSTLEIQRTEQGDSAMYLCASSPAQGDWYQETQYFGPGTRLLVL.

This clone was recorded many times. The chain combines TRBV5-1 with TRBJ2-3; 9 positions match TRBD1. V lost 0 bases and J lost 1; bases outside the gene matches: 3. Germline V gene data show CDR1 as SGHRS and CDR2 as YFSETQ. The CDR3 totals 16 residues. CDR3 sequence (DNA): TGCGCCAGCAGCTTGGAACAGGGGGCGCGCACAGATACGCAGTATTTT. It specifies CASSLEQGARTDTQYF.